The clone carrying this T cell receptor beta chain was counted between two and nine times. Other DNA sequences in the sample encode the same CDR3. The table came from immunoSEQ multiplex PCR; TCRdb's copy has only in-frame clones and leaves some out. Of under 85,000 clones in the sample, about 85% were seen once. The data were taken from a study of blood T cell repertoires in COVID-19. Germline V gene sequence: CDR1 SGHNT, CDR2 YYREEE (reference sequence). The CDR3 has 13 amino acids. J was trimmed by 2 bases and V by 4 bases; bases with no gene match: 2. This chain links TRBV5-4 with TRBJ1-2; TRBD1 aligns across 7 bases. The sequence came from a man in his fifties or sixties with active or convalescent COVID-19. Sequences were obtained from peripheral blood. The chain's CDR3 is CASSRDRNYGYTF. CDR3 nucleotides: TGTGCCAGCAGCAGGGACAGAAACTATGGCTACACCTTC.